The clone carrying this TCR beta chain was detected a few times. No antigen is known for it. The data are from a study of human T cells and chemical hapten exposure. TCRdb reanalysed the RACE reads using MiXCR and keeps one entry per CDR3 protein. The sample holds roughly 150,000 distinct CDR3 sequences, about 12% seen once. Study findings and constraints: Counts of expanded TCRs at PT1 were positively correlated with patch test score.

The time point was: patch test 2, 6 weeks after DPC sensitization. The treatment here: therapeutic diphenylcyclopropenone sensitization with weekly scalp DPC. The sequence came from a woman in her fifties or sixties with alopecia areata. Some clones in this sample may be carry-over from other donors' samples. The material sequenced was whole blood, taken in connection with sensitization to the hapten diphenylcyclopropenone (DPC).

The chain's CDR3 is CASSPSNPSDTQYF. The CDR3 DNA follows: TGTGCCAGCAGTCCATCAAATCCCTCAGATACGCAGTATTTT. This chain uses TRBV27 with TRBJ2-3; D is uncertain. Germline V gives CDR1 MNHEY, CDR2 SMNVEV (reference sequence). Trimming pared 5 bases from V and 4 bases from J, leaving 13 bases between. The CDR3 loop spans 14 amino acids.